This T cell receptor beta chain was found in a study of T cells in Graves' hyperthyroidism and ophthalmopathy. Study overall: Peripheral blood samples were taken at initial diagnosis, prior to any treatment.

Germline V CDR1 and CDR2: SEHNR, FQNEAQ (reference sequence). This CDR3 comprises 14 residues. Trimming took 3 bases from V and 0 from J, leaving 9 bases between them. PBMCs stemmed from 10 ml fresh peripheral blood. The source material, RNA transcripts, was used to amplify TCR beta CDR3 regions. First-round RT-PCR of the TCR CDR3 relied on the HTBI primer set. TCRdb passed the multiplex PCR reads through MiXCR, listing each CDR3 protein once. The table includes around 520,000 distinct CDR3 sequences, less than 25% detected once. This sequence was found in a woman aged 25 to 39 with Graves' ophthalmopathy. The chain carries TRBV7-9 and TRBJ2-7; D is unresolved. Material: blood. The chain's CDR3 is CASSFSVDSYEQYF. In DNA, the CDR3 is TGTGCCAGCAGCTTCTCGGTTGACTCCTACGAGCAGTACTTC. Using reference TRBV7-9 and TRBJ2-7 for the parts outside the CDR3, the full variable domain is DTGVSQNPRHKITKRGQNVTFRCDPISEHNRLYWYRQTLGQGPEFLTYFQNEAQLEKSRLLSDRFSAERPKGSFSTLEIQRTEQGDSAMYLCASSFSVDSYEQYFGPGTRLTVT.